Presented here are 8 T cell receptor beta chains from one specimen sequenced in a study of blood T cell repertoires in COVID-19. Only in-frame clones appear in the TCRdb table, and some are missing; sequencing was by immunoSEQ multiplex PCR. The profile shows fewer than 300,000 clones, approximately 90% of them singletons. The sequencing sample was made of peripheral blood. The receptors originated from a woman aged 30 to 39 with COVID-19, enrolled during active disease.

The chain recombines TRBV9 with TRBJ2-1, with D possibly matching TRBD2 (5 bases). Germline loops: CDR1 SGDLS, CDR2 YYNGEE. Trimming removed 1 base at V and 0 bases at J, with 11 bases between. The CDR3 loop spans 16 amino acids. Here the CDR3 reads CASSVRSGGSYNEQFF. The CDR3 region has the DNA TGTGCCAGCAGCGTACGAAGCGGAGGCTCCTACAATGAGCAGTTCTTC.

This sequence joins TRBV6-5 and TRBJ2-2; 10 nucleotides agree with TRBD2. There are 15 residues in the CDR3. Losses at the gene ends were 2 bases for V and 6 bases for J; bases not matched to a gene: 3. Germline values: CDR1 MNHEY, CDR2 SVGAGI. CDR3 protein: CASSYRLAGAGELFF. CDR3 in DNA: TGTGCCAGCAGTTACCGGCTAGCGGGAGCCGGGGAGCTGTTTTTT.

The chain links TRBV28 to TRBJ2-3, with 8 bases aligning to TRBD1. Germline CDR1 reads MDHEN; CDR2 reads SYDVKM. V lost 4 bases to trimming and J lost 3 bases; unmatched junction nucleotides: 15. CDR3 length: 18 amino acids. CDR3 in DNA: TGTGCCAGCAGTTCCACCCAGTACGCCAGGGGGCGGACAGATACGCAGTATTTT. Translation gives CASSSTQYARGRTDTQYF. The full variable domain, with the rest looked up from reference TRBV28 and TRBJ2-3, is DVKVTQSSRYLVKRTGEKVFLECVQDMDHENMFWYRQDPGLGLRLIYFSYDVKMKEKGDIPEGYSVSREKKERFSLILESASTNQTSMYLCASSSTQYARGRTDTQYFGPGTRLTVL.

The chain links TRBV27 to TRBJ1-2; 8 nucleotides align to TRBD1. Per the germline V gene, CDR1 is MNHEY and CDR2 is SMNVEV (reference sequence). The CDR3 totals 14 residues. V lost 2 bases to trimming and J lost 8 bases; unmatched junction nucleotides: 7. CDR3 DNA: TGTGCCAGCAGTTTACCTCAGGGGGCTAGGGGCTACACCTTC. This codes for CASSLPQGARGYTF.

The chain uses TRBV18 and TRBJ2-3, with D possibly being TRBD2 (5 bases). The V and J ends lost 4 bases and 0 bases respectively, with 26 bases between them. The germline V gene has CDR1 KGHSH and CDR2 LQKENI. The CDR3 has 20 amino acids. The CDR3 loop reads CASSQQTGGDFLFSTDTQYF. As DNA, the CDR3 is TGTGCCAGCTCACAACAAACTGGAGGAGACTTTCTCTTTAGCACAGATACGCAGTATTTT.

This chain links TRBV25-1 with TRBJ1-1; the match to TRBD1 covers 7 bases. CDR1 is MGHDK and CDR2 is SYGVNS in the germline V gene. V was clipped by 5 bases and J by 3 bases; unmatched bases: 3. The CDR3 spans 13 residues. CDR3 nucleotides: TGTGCCAGCAGTCTTACAGGGGACACTGAAGCTTTCTTT. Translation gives CASSLTGDTEAFF.

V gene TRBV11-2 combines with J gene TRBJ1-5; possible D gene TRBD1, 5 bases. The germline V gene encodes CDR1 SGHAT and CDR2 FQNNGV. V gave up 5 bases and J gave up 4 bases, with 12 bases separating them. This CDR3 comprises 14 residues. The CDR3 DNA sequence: TGTGCCAGCAGCCAAGTGGGGGGGAATCAGCCCCAGCATTTT. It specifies CASSQVGGNQPQHF.

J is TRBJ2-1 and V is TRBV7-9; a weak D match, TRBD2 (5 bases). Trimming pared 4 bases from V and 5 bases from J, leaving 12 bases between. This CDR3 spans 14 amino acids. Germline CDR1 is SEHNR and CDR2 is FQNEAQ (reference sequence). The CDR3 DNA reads TGTGCCAGCAGCTCAGAACTAGGGAACAATGAGCAGTTCTTC. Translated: CASSSELGNNEQFF.